One TCR beta chain is described in this entry. Its cognate antigen is unknown. Germline assignment: CDR1 SGHNT and CDR2 YYREEE (reference sequence). The J segment lost 8 bases and the V segment lost 4 bases, leaving 6 bases of the junction unmatched. The CDR3 has 13 residues. The repertoire was sequenced with immunoSEQ multiplex PCR; TCRdb's copy has only in-frame clones and lacks some. The data show about 34,000 clones, with approximately 80% seen just once and 20% to 25% held by the top ten. The sample originates from a study of OX40 agonist ivuxolimab in advanced cancers. General study results and limits: The study found that CD8+ T cells averaged more expanded clones than CD4+.

The J gene is TRBJ2-1, the V gene TRBV5-4; TRBD2 matches at 7 bases. The TCR originated in an adult with an advanced solid tumor such as melanoma, head and neck, liver or kidney cancer. Sequenced here: CD4+ or CD8+ T cells sorted from blood, sampled in a trial of the OX40 agonist ivuxolimab. The CDR3 loop reads CASSPPGGYEQFF. The CDR3 region has the DNA TGTGCCAGCAGCCCCCCCGGGGGGTATGAGCAGTTCTTC. Supplemented by reference TRBV5-4 and TRBJ2-1, the full variable domain reads ETGVTQSPTHLIKTRGQQVTLRCSSQSGHNTVSWYQQALGQGPQFIFQYYREEENGRGNFPPRFSGLQFPNYSSELNVNALELDDSALYLCASSPPGGYEQFFGPGTRLTVL.